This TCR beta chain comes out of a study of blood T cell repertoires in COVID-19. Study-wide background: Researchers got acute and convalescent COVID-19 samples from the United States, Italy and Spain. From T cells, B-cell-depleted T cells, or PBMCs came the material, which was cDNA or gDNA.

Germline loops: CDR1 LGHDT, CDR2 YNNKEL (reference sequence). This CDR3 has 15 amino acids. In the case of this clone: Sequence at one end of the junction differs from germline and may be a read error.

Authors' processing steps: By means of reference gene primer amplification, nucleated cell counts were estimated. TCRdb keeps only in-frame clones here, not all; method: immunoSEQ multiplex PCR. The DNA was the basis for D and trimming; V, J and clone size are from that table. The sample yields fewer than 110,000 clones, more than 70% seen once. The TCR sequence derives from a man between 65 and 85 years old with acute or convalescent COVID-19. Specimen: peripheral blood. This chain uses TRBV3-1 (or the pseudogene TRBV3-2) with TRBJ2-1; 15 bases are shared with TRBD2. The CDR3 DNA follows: TGTGCCAGCAGCCCGTTAGGACTAGCGGGGGGGCCTGCGGTCTTC. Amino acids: CASSPLGLAGGPAVF.